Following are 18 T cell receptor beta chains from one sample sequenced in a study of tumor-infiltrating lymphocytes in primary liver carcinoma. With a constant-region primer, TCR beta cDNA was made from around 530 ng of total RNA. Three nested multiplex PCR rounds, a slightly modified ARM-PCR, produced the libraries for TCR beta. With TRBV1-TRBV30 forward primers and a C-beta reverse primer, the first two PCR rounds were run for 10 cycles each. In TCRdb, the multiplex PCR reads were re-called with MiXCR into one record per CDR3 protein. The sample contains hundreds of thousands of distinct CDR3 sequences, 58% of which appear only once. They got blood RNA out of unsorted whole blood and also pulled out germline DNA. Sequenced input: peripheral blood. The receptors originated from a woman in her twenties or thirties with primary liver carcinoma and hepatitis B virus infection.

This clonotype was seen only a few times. CDR3 coding DNA: TGCAGCGCCTTAGCGGCCTGGCAGGGAGATACGCAGTATTTT. Translated, it gives CSALAAWQGDTQYF. The rearrangement links TRBV29-1 to TRBJ2-3; tentatively, D is TRBD2 (6 bases). Germline V lookup: CDR1 SQVTM, CDR2 ANQGSEA. V lost 7 bases, J lost 5 bases, and 19 bases lay in between. The CDR3 is made up of 14 amino acids.

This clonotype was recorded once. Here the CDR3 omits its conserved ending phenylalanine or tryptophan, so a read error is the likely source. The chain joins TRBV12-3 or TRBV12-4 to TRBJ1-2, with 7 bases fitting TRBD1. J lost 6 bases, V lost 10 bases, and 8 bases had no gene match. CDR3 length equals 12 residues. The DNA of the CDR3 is TGTGCCATCGGGCAGGGGGTCGATGGCTACACCCTC. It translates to CAIGQGVDGYTL.

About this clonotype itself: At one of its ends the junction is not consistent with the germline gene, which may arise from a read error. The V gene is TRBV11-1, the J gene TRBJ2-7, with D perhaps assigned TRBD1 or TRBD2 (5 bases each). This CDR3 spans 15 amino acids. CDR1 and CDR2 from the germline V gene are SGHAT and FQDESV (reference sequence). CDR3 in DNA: TGTGCCAGCAGCTACCTGTCCGGGACCCTCTACGAGCAGCGCTTC. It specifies CASSYLSGTLYEQRF.

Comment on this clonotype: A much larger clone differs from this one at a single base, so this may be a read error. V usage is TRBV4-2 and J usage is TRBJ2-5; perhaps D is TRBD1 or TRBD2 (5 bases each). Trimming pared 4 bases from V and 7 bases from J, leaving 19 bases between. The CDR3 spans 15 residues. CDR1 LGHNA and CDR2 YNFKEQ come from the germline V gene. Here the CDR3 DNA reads TGTGCCAGCAGCCGAGTAGAAGGGACCTCGGGGACCCAGTACTTC. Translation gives CASSRVEGTSGTQYF.

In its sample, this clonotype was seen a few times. The CDR3 DNA reads TGTGCCAGCAGCTCCCTTCCCGCAGATACGCAGTATTTT. Protein sequence: CASSSLPADTQYF. The genes are TRBV14 and TRBJ2-3, with unresolved D. The ends were cut back, 5 bases at V and 4 bases at J, with 10 bases in the middle. Per the germline V gene, CDR1 is SGHDN and CDR2 is FVKESK. The CDR3 extends over 13 amino acids.

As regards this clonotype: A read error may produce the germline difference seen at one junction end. The CDR3 coding sequence is TGCAGCGTCTGGACAGGTCCTTCCTACGAGCAATACTTC. Protein product: CSVWTGPSYEQYF. The J gene is TRBJ2-7, the V gene TRBV29-1; 7 bases are a match to TRBD1. There are 13 residues in the CDR3. In germline, CDR1 is SQVTM, CDR2 ANQGSEA.

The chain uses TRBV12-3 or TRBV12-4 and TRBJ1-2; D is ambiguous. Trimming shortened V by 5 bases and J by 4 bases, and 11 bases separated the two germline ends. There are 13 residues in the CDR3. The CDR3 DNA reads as TGTGCCAGCAGTATGGACCCTTCCTATGGCTACACCTTC. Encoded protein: CASSMDPSYGYTF.

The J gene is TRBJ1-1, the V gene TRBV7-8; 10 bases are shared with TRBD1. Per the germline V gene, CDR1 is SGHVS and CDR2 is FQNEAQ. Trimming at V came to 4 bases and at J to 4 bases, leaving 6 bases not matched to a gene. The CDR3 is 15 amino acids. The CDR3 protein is CASSYRQGAATEAFF. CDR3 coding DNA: TGTGCCAGCAGCTACAGACAGGGGGCGGCCACTGAAGCTTTCTTT.

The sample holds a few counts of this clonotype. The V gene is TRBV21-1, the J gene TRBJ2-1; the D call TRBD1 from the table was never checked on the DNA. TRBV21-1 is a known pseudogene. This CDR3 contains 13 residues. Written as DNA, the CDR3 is TGTGCCAGCAGCGTGACAGGGGGGAATGAGCAGTTCTTC. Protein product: CASSVTGGNEQFF.

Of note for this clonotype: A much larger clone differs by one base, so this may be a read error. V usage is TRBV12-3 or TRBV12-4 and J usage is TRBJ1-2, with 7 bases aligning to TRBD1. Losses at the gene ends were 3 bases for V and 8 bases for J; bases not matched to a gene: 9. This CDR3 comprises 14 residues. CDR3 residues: CASSLRQGSGGYTF. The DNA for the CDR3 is TGTGCCAGCAGTTTGCGACAGGGCAGTGGGGGCTACACCTTC.

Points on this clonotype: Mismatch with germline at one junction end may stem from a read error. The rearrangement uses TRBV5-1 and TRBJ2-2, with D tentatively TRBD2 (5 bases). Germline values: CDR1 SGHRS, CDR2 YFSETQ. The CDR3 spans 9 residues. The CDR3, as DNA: TGTACGGGGTCCGGGGAGCTGTTTTTT. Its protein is CTGSGELFF.

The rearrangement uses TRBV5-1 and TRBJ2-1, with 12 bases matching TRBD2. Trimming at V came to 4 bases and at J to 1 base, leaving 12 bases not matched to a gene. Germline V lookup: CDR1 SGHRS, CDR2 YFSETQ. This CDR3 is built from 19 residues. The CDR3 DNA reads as TGCGCCAGCAGCACCGGACTAGCGGGAACGAAGGGATCCTACAATGAGCAGTTCTTC. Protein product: CASSTGLAGTKGSYNEQFF.

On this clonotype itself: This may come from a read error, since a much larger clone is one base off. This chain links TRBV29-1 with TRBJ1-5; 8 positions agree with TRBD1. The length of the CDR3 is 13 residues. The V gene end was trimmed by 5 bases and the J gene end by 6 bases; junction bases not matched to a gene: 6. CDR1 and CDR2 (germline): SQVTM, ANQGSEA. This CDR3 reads CSVSGGIGQPQHF. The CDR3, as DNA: TGCAGCGTTTCAGGGGGCATCGGTCAGCCCCAGCATTTT.

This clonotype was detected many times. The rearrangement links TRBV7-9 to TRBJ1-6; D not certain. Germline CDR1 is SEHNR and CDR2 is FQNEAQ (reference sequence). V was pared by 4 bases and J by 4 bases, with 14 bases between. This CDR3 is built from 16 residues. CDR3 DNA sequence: TGTGCCAGCAGCTCCGGTTCGGGATTTTATAATTCACCCCTCCACTTT. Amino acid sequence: CASSSGSGFYNSPLHF.

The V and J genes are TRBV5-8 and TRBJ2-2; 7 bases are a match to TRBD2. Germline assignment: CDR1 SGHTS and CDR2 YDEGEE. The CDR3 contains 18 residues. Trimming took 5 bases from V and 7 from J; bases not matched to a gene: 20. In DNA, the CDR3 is TGTGCCAGCAGATATGGTCAGCGTCAGCGGGGTTCGGTCGGGGAGCTGTTTTTT. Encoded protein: CASRYGQRQRGSVGELFF.

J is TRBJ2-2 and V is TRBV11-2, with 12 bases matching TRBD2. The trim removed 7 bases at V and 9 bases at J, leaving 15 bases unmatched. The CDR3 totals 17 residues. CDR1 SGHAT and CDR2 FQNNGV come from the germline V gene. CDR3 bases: TGTGCCAGCAACGAGGGCGGTCTAGCGGGAGGGACCCGGGAGCTGTTTTTT. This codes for CASNEGGLAGGTRELFF.

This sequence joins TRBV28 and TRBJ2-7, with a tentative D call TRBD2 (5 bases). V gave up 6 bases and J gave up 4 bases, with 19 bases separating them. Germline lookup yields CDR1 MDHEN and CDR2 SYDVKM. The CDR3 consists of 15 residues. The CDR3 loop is CASSQVREPPYEQYF. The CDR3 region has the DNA TGTGCCAGCAGCCAGGTGAGGGAACCCCCTTACGAGCAGTACTTC.

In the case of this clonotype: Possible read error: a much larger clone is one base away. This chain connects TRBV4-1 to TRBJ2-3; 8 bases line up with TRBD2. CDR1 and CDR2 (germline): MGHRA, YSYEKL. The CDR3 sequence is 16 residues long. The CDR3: CASSHPAGEGTDMQYF. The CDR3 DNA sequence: TGCGCCAGCAGCCACCCAGCGGGAGAGGGCACAGATATGCAGTATTTT.